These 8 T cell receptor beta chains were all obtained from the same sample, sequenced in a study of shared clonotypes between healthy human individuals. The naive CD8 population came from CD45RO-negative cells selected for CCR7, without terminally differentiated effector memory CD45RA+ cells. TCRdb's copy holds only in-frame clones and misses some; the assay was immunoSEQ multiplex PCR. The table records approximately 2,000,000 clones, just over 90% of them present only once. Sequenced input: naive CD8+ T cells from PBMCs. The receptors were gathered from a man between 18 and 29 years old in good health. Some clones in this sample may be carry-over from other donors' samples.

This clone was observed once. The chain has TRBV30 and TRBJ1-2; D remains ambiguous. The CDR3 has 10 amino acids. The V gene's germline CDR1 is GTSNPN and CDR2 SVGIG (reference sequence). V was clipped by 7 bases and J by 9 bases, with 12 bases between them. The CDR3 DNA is TGTGCCTATCGAACTTTTAGCTACACCTTC. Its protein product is CAYRTFSYTF.

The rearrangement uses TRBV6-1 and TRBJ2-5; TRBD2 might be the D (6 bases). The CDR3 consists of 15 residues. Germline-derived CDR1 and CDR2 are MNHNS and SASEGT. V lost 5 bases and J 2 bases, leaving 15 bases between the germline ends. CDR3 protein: CASSPRRDLQETQYF. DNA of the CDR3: TGTGCCAGCAGTCCCCGCCGGGACTTACAAGAGACCCAGTACTTC.

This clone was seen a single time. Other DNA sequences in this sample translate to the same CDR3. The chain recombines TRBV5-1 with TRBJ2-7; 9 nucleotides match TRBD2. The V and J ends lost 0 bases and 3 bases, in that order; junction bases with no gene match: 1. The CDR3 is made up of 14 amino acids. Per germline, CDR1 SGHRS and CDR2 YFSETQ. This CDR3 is CASSLVSGSYEQYF. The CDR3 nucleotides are TGCGCCAGCAGCTTGGTTAGCGGGAGCTACGAGCAGTACTTC.

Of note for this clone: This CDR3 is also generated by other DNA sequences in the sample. CDR3 nucleotide sequence: TGTGCCAGCAGCCTAGTGGCTAGCGGGGATCAAGAGACCCAGTACTTC. As protein: CASSLVASGDQETQYF. The chain joins TRBV7-9 to TRBJ2-5, with 9 bases fitting TRBD2. The V and J ends lost 5 bases and 2 bases, in that order; junction bases with no gene match: 9. This CDR3 spans 16 amino acids. CDR1 is SEHNR and CDR2 is FQNEAQ in the germline V gene (reference sequence).

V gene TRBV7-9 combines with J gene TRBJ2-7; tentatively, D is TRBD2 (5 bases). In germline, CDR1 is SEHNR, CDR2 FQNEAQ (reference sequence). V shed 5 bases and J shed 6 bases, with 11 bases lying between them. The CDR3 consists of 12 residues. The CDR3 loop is CASSAGGGEQYF. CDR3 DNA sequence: TGTGCCAGCAGCGCCGGCGGAGGCGAGCAGTACTTC. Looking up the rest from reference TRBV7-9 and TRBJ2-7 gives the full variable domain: DTGVSQNPRHKITKRGQNVTFRCDPISEHNRLYWYRQTLGQGPEFLTYFQNEAQLEKSRLLSDRFSAERPKGSFSTLEIQRTEQGDSAMYLCASSAGGGEQYFGPGTRLTVT.

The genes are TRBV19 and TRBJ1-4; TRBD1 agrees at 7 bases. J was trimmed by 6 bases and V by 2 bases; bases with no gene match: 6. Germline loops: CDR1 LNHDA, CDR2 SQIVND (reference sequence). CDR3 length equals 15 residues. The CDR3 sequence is CASSIWDSPHEKLFF. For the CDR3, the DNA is TGTGCCAGTAGTATATGGGACAGCCCCCATGAAAAACTGTTTTTT.

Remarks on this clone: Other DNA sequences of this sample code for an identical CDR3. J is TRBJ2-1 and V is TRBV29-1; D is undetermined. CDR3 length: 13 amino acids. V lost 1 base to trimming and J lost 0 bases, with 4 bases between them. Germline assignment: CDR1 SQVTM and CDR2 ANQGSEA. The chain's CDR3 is CSVEGGSYNEQFF. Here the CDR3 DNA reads TGCAGCGTTGAAGGCGGCTCCTACAATGAGCAGTTCTTC.

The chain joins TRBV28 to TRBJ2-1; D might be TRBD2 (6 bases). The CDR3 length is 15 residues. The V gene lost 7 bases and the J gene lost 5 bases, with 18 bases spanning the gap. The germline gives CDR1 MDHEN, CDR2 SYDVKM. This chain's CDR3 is CASNPGGGLNNEQFF. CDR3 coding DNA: TGTGCCAGCAACCCCGGCGGAGGGCTTAACAATGAGCAGTTCTTC.